This T cell receptor beta chain was sequenced for a study of T cell responses to AZD1222 COVID-19 vaccine. Sequencing used immunoSEQ multiplex PCR; TCRdb keeps in-frame clones, though not all of them. The sample lists about 100,000 clones; more than 75% were seen once. Some second doses came at about 4 weeks and others at about 12 weeks; these were pooled. Note on this clone: Its antigen remains unidentified.

General study results and limits: The peak T cell response came first, and repertoires were sampled only after it. The span of vaccine-associated CD4 TCRs extended across spike, with dominance at 160-218 and 743-854. The number of AZD1222 recipients seropositive at baseline was only five or six.

CDR3 length equals 15 residues. Germline values: CDR1 LNHDA, CDR2 SQIVND (reference sequence). V was shortened by 3 bases and J by 4 bases, with 13 bases between the two germline ends. Sequencing was performed on peripheral blood, taken 28 days after the second AZD1222 dose. V usage is TRBV19 and J usage is TRBJ1-3, with a possible D match to TRBD1 (6 bases). This receptor was identified in an adult who received the AZD1222 COVID-19 vaccine. CDR3 sequence (DNA): TGTGCCAGTAGTATCGGTTCGGGGGGCGGAAACACCATATATTTT. Amino acids: CASSIGSGGGNTIYF.